One and the same sample provided the 32 T cell receptor beta chains below, sequenced in a study of blood T cell repertoires in COVID-19. The repertoire was sequenced with immunoSEQ multiplex PCR; TCRdb's copy has only in-frame clones and lacks some. The sample yields 150,000 to 200,000 clones, roughly 80% seen once. The sequencing input was peripheral blood. The receptors derive from a woman in her 70s with COVID-19, enrolled during active disease.

In its sample, this clone was seen a few times. This rearrangement joins TRBV7-2 to TRBJ1-2; no clear D. V was trimmed by 8 bases and J by 2 bases, leaving 18 bases between them. CDR1 SGHTA and CDR2 FQGNSA come from the germline V gene. This CDR3 spans 15 amino acids. The CDR3 region is CASLRSQEANYGYTF. The CDR3 region has the DNA TGTGCCAGCCTACGATCCCAGGAAGCCAACTATGGCTACACCTTC.

The chain joins TRBV10-3 to TRBJ2-5; perhaps TRBD2 as D (7 bases). From germline, CDR1 is ENHRY and CDR2 SYGVKD. V lost 10 bases and J lost 2, with 14 bases in between. This CDR3 has 13 residues. CDR3 nucleotides: TGTGCCACCCAGGGGACTATTCAAGAGACCCAGTACTTC. This gives the protein CATQGTIQETQYF.

The J gene is TRBJ1-2, the V gene TRBV5-1; TRBD1 matches 8 bases. J was trimmed by 8 bases and V by 1 base; bases with no gene match: 10. The germline gives CDR1 SGHRS, CDR2 YFSETQ. This CDR3 has 15 residues. The CDR3 loop is CASSLTGQAPMGYTF. For the CDR3, the DNA is TGCGCCAGCAGCTTGACGGGACAGGCCCCTATGGGCTACACCTTC.

The chain recombines TRBV11-1 with TRBJ2-4; no clear D gene. The V gene's germline CDR1 is SGHAT and CDR2 FQDESV (reference sequence). CDR3 length: 14 residues. V was clipped by 7 bases and J by 0 bases, with 10 bases between them. CDR3 in amino acids: CASTSVLAKNIQYF. CDR3 DNA sequence: TGTGCCAGCACCTCGGTTCTAGCCAAAAACATTCAGTACTTC.

The rearrangement links TRBV21-1 to TRBJ1-1. TRBV21-1 is tagged as a pseudogene. This CDR3 has 13 amino acids. Written as DNA, the CDR3 is TGTGCCAGCAGGGGGGGAGTGGACACTGAAGCTTTCTTT. This codes for CASRGGVDTEAFF.

This clone was observed a handful of times. The chain combines TRBV7-6 with TRBJ2-3, with 8 bases fitting TRBD2. The CDR3 runs to 15 residues. V lost 8 bases and J lost 6; bases outside the gene matches: 13. Germline CDR1 SGHVS, CDR2 FNYEAQ. In DNA form, the CDR3 reads TGTGCCAGCGGAGGCCGGGAGGGCCGAGATGATACGCAGTATTTT. Its protein product is CASGGREGRDDTQYF.

In DNA form, the CDR3 reads TGTGCCAGCAGCCATCACCTCGGGACAGTCAGCTCTGGGGCCAACGTCCTGACTTTC. Residues: CASSHHLGTVSSGANVLTF. This rearrangement joins TRBV3-1 (or the pseudogene TRBV3-2) to TRBJ2-6, with TRBD1 identical over 7 bases. Trimming took 3 bases from V and 0 from J; bases not matched to a gene: 11. The CDR3 is made up of 19 amino acids. Germline lookup yields CDR1 LGHDT and CDR2 YNNKEL (reference sequence).

This chain links TRBV7-2 with TRBJ1-5; unclear D gene. The CDR3 is made up of 16 amino acids. Germline CDR1 and CDR2: SGHTA and FQGNSA. Trimming took off 2 bases at V and 6 bases at J, with 17 bases between the two ends. The CDR3 sequence: CASSLKVGAGIQPQHF. DNA for the CDR3: TGTGCCAGCAGCTTAAAGGTGGGAGCTGGGATTCAGCCCCAGCATTTT.

This chain links TRBV9 with TRBJ2-1; weak D call: TRBD2 (5 bases). The V gene lost 4 bases and the J gene lost 10 bases, with 24 bases spanning the gap. Germline V gene sequence: CDR1 SGDLS, CDR2 YYNGEE. The CDR3 extends over 16 amino acids. The CDR3 DNA follows: TGTGCCAGCAGCCCCGGAGGAGGAACCCTTCTTATGGAGCAGTTCTTC. It yields the protein CASSPGGGTLLMEQFF.

Here the CDR3 DNA reads TGCGCCAGCAGCTCAAGCGGGAGGGAAGGGAATGAGCAGTTCTTC. Residues: CASSSSGREGNEQFF. V and J are TRBV5-1 and TRBJ2-1, with 10 bases that match TRBD2. Germline-derived CDR1 and CDR2 are SGHRS and YFSETQ. V gave up 3 bases and J gave up 7 bases; unmatched junction bases: 7. The CDR3 has 15 amino acids.

V and J are TRBV5-4 and TRBJ2-2; 11 bases are shared with TRBD2. J gave up 3 bases and V 7 bases, and 8 bases lay outside the gene matches. Germline assignment: CDR1 SGHNT and CDR2 YYREEE (reference sequence). The CDR3 has 16 residues. The DNA for the CDR3 is TGTGCCAGCTCACGCGGGACTAGCGGCTACACCGGGGAGCTGTTTTTT. Translation: CASSRGTSGYTGELFF.

V is TRBV5-6 and J is TRBJ2-7; 11 bases are shared with TRBD2. The trim removed 2 bases at V and 2 bases at J, leaving 6 bases unmatched. The CDR3 length is 16 residues. Per the germline V gene, CDR1 is SGHDT and CDR2 is YYEEEE. CDR3 residues: CASSFRGLAVTYEQYF. CDR3 in DNA: TGTGCCAGCAGCTTCCGGGGACTAGCGGTAACCTACGAGCAGTACTTC.

Only a few counts were recorded for this clone. This chain uses TRBV28 with TRBJ2-5; 7 bases align to TRBD1. This CDR3 spans 14 amino acids. V was clipped by 6 bases and J by 2 bases; unmatched bases: 6. CDR1 and CDR2 (germline): MDHEN, SYDVKM. Written as DNA, the CDR3 is TGTGCCAGCAGCACAGGGACAGCTCAAGAGACCCAGTACTTC. This codes for CASSTGTAQETQYF.

This chain uses TRBV3-1 (or the pseudogene TRBV3-2) with TRBJ1-5; D is uncertain. Trimming stripped 1 base from V and 9 bases from J, with 13 bases between. CDR3 length: 14 amino acids. Looked up from germline, CDR1 is LGHDT and CDR2 is YNNKEL (reference sequence). The CDR3 DNA follows: TGTGCCAGCAGCCAAGGTCTGACATTGTCGCCCCAGCATTTT. Protein sequence: CASSQGLTLSPQHF.

The chain combines TRBV5-1 with TRBJ2-7; 12 bases agree with TRBD2. The CDR3 covers 14 residues. J lost 2 bases, V lost 5 bases, and 2 bases had no gene match. Germline CDR1 and CDR2: SGHRS and YFSETQ. The CDR3 loop reads CASRTSGSAYEQYF. The CDR3 nucleotides read TGCGCCAGCAGGACTAGCGGGAGTGCCTACGAGCAGTACTTC.

The J gene is TRBJ2-7, the V gene TRBV18; possible D gene TRBD1, 6 bases. The CDR3 is 14 residues long. From germline, CDR1 is KGHSH and CDR2 LQKENI. Deletions cut 0 bases from V and 5 bases from J, with 11 bases between. CDR3: CASSPPGRGDEQYF. The CDR3 DNA reads TGTGCCAGCTCACCACCCGGCAGGGGTGACGAGCAGTACTTC.

This chain uses TRBV19 with TRBJ1-2, with D possibly TRBD1 on 5 matching bases. CDR3 size: 15 residues. CDR1 is LNHDA and CDR2 is SQIVND in the germline V gene (reference sequence). V lost 3 bases, J lost 4 bases, and 15 bases lay in between. The CDR3 nucleotides are TGTGCCAGTAGTATCGTAGAGGGAGGGACCTATGGCTACACCTTC. This codes for CASSIVEGGTYGYTF.

The chain combines TRBV18 with TRBJ2-5; perhaps TRBD1 as D (5 bases). Germline lookup yields CDR1 KGHSH and CDR2 LQKENI. This CDR3 is built from 13 residues. V lost 3 bases to trimming and J lost 5 bases, with 10 bases between them. DNA for the CDR3: TGTGCCAGCTCACCGGCAGGGCAGGAGACCCAGTACTTC. Encoded protein: CASSPAGQETQYF.

The chain combines TRBV27 with TRBJ1-5; D is possibly TRBD1 (6 bases). The length of the CDR3 is 15 residues. In germline, CDR1 is MNHEY, CDR2 SMNVEV (reference sequence). Trimming shortened V by 6 bases and J by 5 bases, and 17 bases separated the two germline ends. DNA of the CDR3: TGTGCCAGCAGCTCAGGGGTTTATAGGCATCAGCCCCAGCATTTT. Translating it yields CASSSGVYRHQPQHF.

The chain is built from TRBV18 and TRBJ1-1; 7 positions agree with TRBD1. Trimming at V came to 2 bases and at J to 6 bases, leaving 12 bases not matched to a gene. Germline V gives CDR1 KGHSH, CDR2 LQKENI. The CDR3 spans 16 residues. CDR3 region: CASSPLGGQSASEAFF. The CDR3 nucleotides are TGTGCCAGCTCACCATTGGGGGGACAGTCGGCTTCTGAAGCTTTCTTT.

This clone was seen ten or more times. J is TRBJ1-2 and V is TRBV7-8; 10 positions agree with TRBD1. V trimming: 2 bases; J trimming: 7 bases; junction bases outside the gene matches: 4. Germline V gene data show CDR1 as SGHVS and CDR2 as FQNEAQ. This CDR3 contains 14 residues. The CDR3 DNA reads TGTGCCAGCAGCTTACGGGACAGGGGAGGTGGCTACACCTTC. It specifies CASSLRDRGGGYTF.

CDR3 protein: CASSSGLARTQYF. The CDR3, as DNA: TGTGCCAGCAGCTCCGGACTAGCGCGGACCCAGTACTTC. V gene TRBV5-6 combines with J gene TRBJ2-5; TRBD2 matches 9 bases. Germline values: CDR1 SGHDT, CDR2 YYEEEE. The CDR3 length is 13 residues. V trimming: 3 bases; J trimming: 7 bases; junction bases outside the gene matches: 4.

This clone was detected once. V usage is TRBV27 and J usage is TRBJ1-3; unclear D gene. Germline CDR1 reads MNHEY; CDR2 reads SMNVEV (reference sequence). The CDR3 covers 16 residues. Trimming removed 6 bases from V and 0 bases from J, with 15 bases in between. This CDR3 is CASSLRGAISGNTIYF. For the CDR3, the DNA is TGTGCCAGCAGCCTCCGGGGTGCTATCTCTGGAAACACCATATATTTT.

The chain links TRBV28 to TRBJ1-3; TRBD1 is a possible D gene (5 bases). Looked up from germline, CDR1 is MDHEN and CDR2 is SYDVKM. CDR3 length: 12 residues. V was trimmed by 8 bases and J by 2 bases, leaving 7 bases between them. The CDR3 DNA sequence: TGTGCCAGCGTCAGGGCTGGAAACACCATATATTTT. Amino acid sequence: CASVRAGNTIYF.

This chain connects TRBV11-3 to TRBJ1-4; D gene ambiguous. V lost 0 bases to trimming and J lost 8 bases, with 10 bases between them. The CDR3 extends over 14 amino acids. Per the germline V gene, CDR1 is SGHNT and CDR2 is YENEEA. In DNA, the CDR3 is TGTGCCAGCAGCTTAGATCCCCCCCAGGAAAAACTGTTTTTT. Protein sequence: CASSLDPPQEKLFF. Drawing the rest from reference TRBV11-3 and TRBJ1-4, the complete variable domain is EAGVVQSPRYKIIEKKQPVAFWCNPISGHNTLYWYLQNLGQGPELLIRYENEEAVDDSQLPKDRFSAERLKGVDSTLKIQPAELGDSAVYLCASSLDPPQEKLFFGSGTQLSVL.

The chain is built from TRBV6-6 and TRBJ1-1; tentative D call: TRBD1 (5 bases). V was pared by 7 bases and J by 4 bases, with 10 bases between. In germline, CDR1 is MNHNY, CDR2 SVGAGI (reference sequence). The CDR3 runs 12 residues. CDR3 sequence reads: CASTRGGTEAFF. Here the CDR3 DNA reads TGTGCCAGCACTCGGGGGGGCACTGAAGCTTTCTTT.

The V gene is TRBV11-2, the J gene TRBJ1-1; 9 bases map to TRBD1. The CDR3 is made up of 16 amino acids. Germline V gene data show CDR1 as SGHAT and CDR2 as FQNNGV. V lost 6 bases to trimming and J lost 5 bases; unmatched junction nucleotides: 13. CDR3 residues: CASSRGQGNFRTEAFF. The CDR3 nucleotides are TGTGCCAGCAGTCGGGGACAGGGAAATTTTAGGACTGAAGCTTTCTTT.

The chain links TRBV9 to TRBJ2-3; 8 bases are a match to TRBD1. Per the germline V gene, CDR1 is SGDLS and CDR2 is YYNGEE. The V and J ends lost 0 bases and 3 bases, in that order; junction bases with no gene match: 3. The CDR3 has 15 residues. The CDR3 loop is CASSVGQGSTDTQYF. CDR3 in DNA: TGTGCCAGCAGCGTAGGACAGGGGAGTACAGATACGCAGTATTTT.

This clone was picked up one time. V usage is TRBV21-1 and J usage is TRBJ2-7; the table's D gene call, TRBD2, was not cross checked with the DNA. TRBV21-1 is termed a pseudogene. The CDR3 is made up of 15 amino acids. The CDR3: CASSKEPGNSYEQYV. Here the CDR3 DNA reads TGTGCCAGCAGCAAAGAACCCGGGAACTCCTACGAGCAGTACGTC.

This chain connects TRBV27 to TRBJ1-1; a weak D match, TRBD1 (6 bases). V lost 6 bases and J 3 bases, leaving 8 bases between the germline ends. The germline CDR1 and CDR2 sequences are MNHEY and SMNVEV (reference sequence). The CDR3 has 12 amino acids. CDR3 DNA: TGTGCCAGCAGCGGACAGTACACTGAAGCTTTCTTT. This sequence encodes CASSGQYTEAFF.

This clone came up once. The CDR3 sequence: CAAKEGQGAPGELFF. Here the CDR3 DNA reads TGTGCCGCAAAGGAGGGACAGGGGGCGCCCGGGGAGCTGTTTTTT. The V call is TRBV27, the J call TRBJ2-2; 12 bases are shared with TRBD1. Unmatched junction bases numbered 10, after V lost 11 bases and J lost 6 bases. The germline V gene has CDR1 MNHEY and CDR2 SMNVEV (reference sequence). The CDR3 runs 15 residues.

The count of this clone is one. The rearrangement joins TRBV19 to TRBJ1-1, with 7 bases lining up with TRBD1. The CDR3 loop spans 16 amino acids. V shed 1 base, J shed 1 base, and the junction held 6 bases outside the gene matches. Germline V lookup: CDR1 LNHDA, CDR2 SQIVND (reference sequence). In DNA form, the CDR3 reads TGTGCCAGTAGTATAGCTTTGGGACAGAGGAACACTGAAGCTTTCTTT. Translation: CASSIALGQRNTEAFF.